This T cell receptor (beta chain) was identified during a study of blood T cells in healthy people across ages. General observations from the study: Strong correlation existed between TCR beta diversity and naive T cell percentage. Unknown CMV status may confound age-related changes in expanded clones. Estimated diversity, derived from one million T cells, was regarded as an underestimate.

With respect to this clonotype: The antigen is not known.

PCR was performed a second time for roughly 7 to 12 cycles using a sample-barcoded 5' primer and a J-beta primer mix. TCRdb reprocessed the 5' RACE reads with MiXCR, giving one entry per CDR3 protein. The sample has some 1.7 million distinct CDR3 sequences; approximately 30% are singletons. The germline gives CDR1 KGHSH, CDR2 LQKENI. CDR3 length: 18 amino acids. Trimming removed 4 bases from V and 5 bases from J; junction bases left unmatched: 13. V and J are TRBV18 and TRBJ1-6, with 8 bases fitting TRBD1. Sequencing input: blood. The clonotype was recovered from a woman in her twenties or thirties in good health. The CDR3 loop is CASSLLLQGGENNSPLHF. The CDR3 region has the DNA TGTGCCAGCTCACTATTACTACAGGGGGGAGAGAATAATTCACCCCTCCACTTT.